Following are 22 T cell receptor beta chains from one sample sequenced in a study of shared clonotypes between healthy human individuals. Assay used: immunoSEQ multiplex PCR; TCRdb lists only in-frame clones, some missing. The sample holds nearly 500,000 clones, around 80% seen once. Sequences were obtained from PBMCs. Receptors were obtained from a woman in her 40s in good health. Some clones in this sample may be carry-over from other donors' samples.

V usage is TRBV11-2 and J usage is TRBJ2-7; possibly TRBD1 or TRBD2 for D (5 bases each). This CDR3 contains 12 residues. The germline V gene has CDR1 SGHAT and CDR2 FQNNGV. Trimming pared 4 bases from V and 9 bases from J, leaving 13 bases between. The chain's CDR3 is CASSSTRGRQYF. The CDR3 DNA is TGTGCCAGCAGCTCCACTAGGGGAAGGCAGTACTTC.

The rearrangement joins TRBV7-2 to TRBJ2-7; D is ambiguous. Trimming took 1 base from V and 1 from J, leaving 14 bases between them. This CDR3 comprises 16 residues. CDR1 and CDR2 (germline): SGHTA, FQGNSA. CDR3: CASSLERSLKSYEQYF. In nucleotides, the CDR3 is TGTGCCAGCAGCTTAGAACGGTCACTGAAATCCTACGAGCAGTACTTC.

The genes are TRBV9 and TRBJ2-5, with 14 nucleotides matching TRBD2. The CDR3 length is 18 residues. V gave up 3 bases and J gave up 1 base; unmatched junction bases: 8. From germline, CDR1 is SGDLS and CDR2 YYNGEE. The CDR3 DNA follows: TGTGCCAGCAGCGCAGGGGCCGGGACTAGCGGGAGCCAAGAGACCCAGTACTTC. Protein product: CASSAGAGTSGSQETQYF.

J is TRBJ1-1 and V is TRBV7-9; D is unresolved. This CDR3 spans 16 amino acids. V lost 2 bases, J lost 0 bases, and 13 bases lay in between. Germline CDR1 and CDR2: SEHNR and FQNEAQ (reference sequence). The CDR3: CASSLFRGLLNTEAFF. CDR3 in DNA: TGTGCCAGCAGCTTATTTCGGGGTCTCTTGAACACTGAAGCTTTCTTT.

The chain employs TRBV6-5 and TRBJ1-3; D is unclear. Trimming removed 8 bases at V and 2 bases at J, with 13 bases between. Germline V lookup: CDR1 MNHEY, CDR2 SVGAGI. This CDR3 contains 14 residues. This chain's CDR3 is CASGKGLPGNTIYF. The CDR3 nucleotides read TGTGCCAGCGGCAAGGGTCTACCTGGAAACACCATATATTTT.

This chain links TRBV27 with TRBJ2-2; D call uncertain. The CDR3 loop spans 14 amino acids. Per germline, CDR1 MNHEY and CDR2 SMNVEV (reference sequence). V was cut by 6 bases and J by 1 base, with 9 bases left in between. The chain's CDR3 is CASRPYLNTGELFF. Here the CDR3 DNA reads TGTGCCAGCAGACCTTACCTGAACACCGGGGAGCTGTTTTTT.

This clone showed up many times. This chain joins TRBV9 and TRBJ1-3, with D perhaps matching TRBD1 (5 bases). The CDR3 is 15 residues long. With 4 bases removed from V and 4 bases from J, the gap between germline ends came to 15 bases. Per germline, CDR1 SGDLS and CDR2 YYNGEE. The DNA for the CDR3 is TGTGCCAGCAGCCCTCGGGGGGAGGAAGGAAACACCATATATTTT. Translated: CASSPRGEEGNTIYF.

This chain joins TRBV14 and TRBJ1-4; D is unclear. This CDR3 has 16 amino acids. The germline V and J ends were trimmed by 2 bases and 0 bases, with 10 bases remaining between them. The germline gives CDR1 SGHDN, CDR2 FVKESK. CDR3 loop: CASSQRPIATNEKLFF. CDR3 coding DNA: TGTGCCAGCAGCCAAAGGCCTATTGCAACTAATGAAAAACTGTTTTTT.

CDR3 coding DNA: TGTGCCAGCAGCTTAGTCCCGGGCTTTGCCAATCAGCCCCAGCATTTT. Translated: CASSLVPGFANQPQHF. This chain links TRBV7-2 with TRBJ1-5; D remains unclear. The germline V gene has CDR1 SGHTA and CDR2 FQGNSA. There are 16 residues in the CDR3. V dropped 1 base and J dropped 3 bases, with 13 bases sitting between them. Variable domain in full (rest from reference TRBV7-2 and TRBJ1-5): GAGVSQSPSNKVTEKGKDVELRCDPISGHTALYWYRQSLGQGLEFLIYFQGNSAPDKSGLPSDRFSAERTGGSVSTLTIQRTQQEDSAVYLCASSLVPGFANQPQHFGDGTRLSIL.

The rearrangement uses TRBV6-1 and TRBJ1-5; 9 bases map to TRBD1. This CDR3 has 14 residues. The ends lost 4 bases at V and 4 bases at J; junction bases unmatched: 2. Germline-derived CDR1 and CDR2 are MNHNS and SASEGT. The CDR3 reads CASSVDRGNQPQHF. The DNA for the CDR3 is TGTGCCAGCAGTGTCGACAGGGGGAATCAGCCCCAGCATTTT.

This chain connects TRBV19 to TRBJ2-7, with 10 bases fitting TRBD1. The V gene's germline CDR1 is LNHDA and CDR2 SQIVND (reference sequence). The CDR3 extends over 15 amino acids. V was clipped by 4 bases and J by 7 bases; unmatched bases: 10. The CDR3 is CASSTQRQGAREQYF. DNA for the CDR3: TGTGCCAGTAGTACACAGAGACAGGGGGCGAGGGAGCAGTACTTC.

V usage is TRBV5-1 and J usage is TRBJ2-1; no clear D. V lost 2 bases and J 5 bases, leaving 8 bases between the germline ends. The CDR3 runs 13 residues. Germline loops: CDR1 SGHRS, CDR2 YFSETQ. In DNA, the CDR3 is TGCGCCAGCAGCTTCGACCGCAACAATGAGCAGTTCTTC. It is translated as CASSFDRNNEQFF.

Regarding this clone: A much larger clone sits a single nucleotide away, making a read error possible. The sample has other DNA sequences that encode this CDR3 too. CDR3 sequence (DNA): TGTGCCAGCAGCTTAGGGGCAGATACGCAGTATTTT. This codes for CASSLGADTQYF. The chain has TRBV7-9 and TRBJ2-3; D unclear. Per germline, CDR1 SEHNR and CDR2 FQNEAQ (reference sequence). The CDR3 length is 12 residues. V lost 1 base, J lost 4 bases, and 3 bases lay in between. Using reference TRBV7-9 and TRBJ2-3 for the parts outside the CDR3, the full variable domain is DTGVSQNPRHKITKRGQNVTFRCDPISEHNRLYWYRQTLGQGPEFLTYFQNEAQLEKSRLLSDRFSAERPKGSFSTLEIQRTEQGDSAMYLCASSLGADTQYFGPGTRLTVL.

The CDR3 DNA follows: TGTGCCAGCAGCTTGGCCGGGACTAGCGGGTACAATGAGCAGTTCTTC. Its protein is CASSLAGTSGYNEQFF. J is TRBJ2-1 and V is TRBV5-4, with TRBD2 identical over 12 bases. Germline loops: CDR1 SGHNT, CDR2 YYREEE (reference sequence). The J segment lost 4 bases and the V segment lost 0 bases, leaving 2 bases of the junction unmatched. CDR3 size: 16 residues.

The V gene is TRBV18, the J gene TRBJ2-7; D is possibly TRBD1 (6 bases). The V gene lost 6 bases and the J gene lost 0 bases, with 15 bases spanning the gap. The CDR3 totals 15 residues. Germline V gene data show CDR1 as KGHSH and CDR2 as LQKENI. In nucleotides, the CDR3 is TGTGCCAGCTCTGACACGGGACACAGCTCCTACGAGCAGTACTTC. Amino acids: CASSDTGHSSYEQYF.

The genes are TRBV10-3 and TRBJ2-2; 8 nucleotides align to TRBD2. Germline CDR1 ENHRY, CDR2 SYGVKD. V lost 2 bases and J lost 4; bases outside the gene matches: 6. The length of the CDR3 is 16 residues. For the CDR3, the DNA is TGTGCCATCAGTGAGCTGGCGGGAGGCTCCACCGGGGAGCTGTTTTTT. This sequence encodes CAISELAGGSTGELFF.

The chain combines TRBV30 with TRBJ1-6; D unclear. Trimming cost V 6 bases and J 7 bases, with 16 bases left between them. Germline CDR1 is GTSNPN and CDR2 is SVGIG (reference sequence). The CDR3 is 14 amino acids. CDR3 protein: CACIPLVGNSPLHF. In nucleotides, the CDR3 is TGTGCCTGTATTCCCCTTGTGGGGAATTCACCCCTCCACTTT.

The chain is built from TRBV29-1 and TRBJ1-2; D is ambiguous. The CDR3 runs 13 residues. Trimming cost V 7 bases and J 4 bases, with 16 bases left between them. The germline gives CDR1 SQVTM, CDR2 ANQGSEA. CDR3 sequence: CSAGPHGTYGYTF. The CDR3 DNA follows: TGCAGCGCAGGCCCCCACGGTACCTATGGCTACACCTTC.

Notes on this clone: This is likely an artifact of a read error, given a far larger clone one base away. The CDR3 loop reads CACRQGAPSYGYTF. CDR3 DNA sequence: TGTGCCTGTAGACAGGGGGCCCCCTCCTATGGCTACACCTTC. The chain is built from TRBV30 and TRBJ1-2; 10 nucleotides line up with TRBD1. V lost 6 bases, J lost 4 bases, and 8 bases stayed unmatched. This CDR3 is 14 amino acids long. The germline gives CDR1 GTSNPN, CDR2 SVGIG (reference sequence).

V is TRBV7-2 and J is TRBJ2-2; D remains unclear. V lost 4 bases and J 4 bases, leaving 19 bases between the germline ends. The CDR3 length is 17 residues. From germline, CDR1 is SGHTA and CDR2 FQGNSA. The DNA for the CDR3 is TGTGCCAGCAGCTCCGCACCACCAGGTTGGGGCACCGGGGAGCTGTTTTTT. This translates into CASSSAPPGWGTGELFF.

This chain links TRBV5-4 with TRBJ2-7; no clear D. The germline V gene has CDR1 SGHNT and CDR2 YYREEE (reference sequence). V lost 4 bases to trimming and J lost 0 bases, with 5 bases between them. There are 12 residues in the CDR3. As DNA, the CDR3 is TGTGCCAGCAGCCTCAACTCCTACGAGCAGTACTTC. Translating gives CASSLNSYEQYF.

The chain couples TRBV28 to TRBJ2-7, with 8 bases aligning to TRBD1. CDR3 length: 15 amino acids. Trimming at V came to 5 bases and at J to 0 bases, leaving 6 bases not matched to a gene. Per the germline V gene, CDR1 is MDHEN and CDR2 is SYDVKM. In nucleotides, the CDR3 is TGTGCCAGCAGTCTTTGGCAGGGGGCCTCCTACGAGCAGTACTTC. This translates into CASSLWQGASYEQYF.